The rows below give T cell receptor beta chains drawn from one sample of a study of T cell responses to AZD1222 COVID-19 vaccine. Produced via immunoSEQ multiplex PCR; TCRdb's table is partial and in-frame only. The data contain some 140,000 clones, 85% to 90% of them singletons. Sample: peripheral blood, taken on day 0 of AZD1222 vaccination. The receptors originated from an adult in good health. Each CDR3 is given with its conserved first and last residue. Each record gives: D gene, clone size, V gene, J gene, CDR3 DNA, CDR3 protein. The D gene is left open where the match is weak. The size of a clone is reported for some rows only, either as once, few or many, or as a class for expanded clones.

.	.	TRBV7-8	TRBJ2-3	TGTGCCAGCAGCCATACCCGGGACCTCCCTGGGACAGATACGCAGTATTTT	CASSHTRDLPGTDTQYF
.	.	TRBV6-2/TRBV6-3	TRBJ1-1	TGTGCCAGCAGTTACTCGAGTAGCAGGGCACCAAATGGTCAACAGTACGCTTTCTTT	CASSYSSSRAPNGQQYAFF
TRBD1	.	TRBV3-1/TRBV3-2	TRBJ1-1	TGTGCCAGCAGCCAGTTTGGACAGGGAAACACTGAAGCTTTCTTT	CASSQFGQGNTEAFF
.	.	TRBV9	TRBJ2-3	TGTGCCAGCAGCGTACAGATCCTCACAGATACGCAGTATTTT	CASSVQILTDTQYF
TRBD2	.	TRBV6-4	TRBJ2-1	TGTGCCAGCAGCCCGGGACTAGCATACAATGAGCAGTTCTTC	CASSPGLAYNEQFF
TRBD1	.	TRBV19	TRBJ1-4	TGTGCCAGTAGTGTGACAGGGAAAGGCGAAAAACTGTTTTTT	CASSVTGKGEKLFF
TRBD1	.	TRBV28	TRBJ1-6	TGTGCCAGCAGTCTCTATAGGGGGCGTTCACCCCTCCACTTT	CASSLYRGRSPLHF
.	.	TRBV6-5	TRBJ2-7	TGTGCCAGCAGTTACTCCTCGAGCGGTAGGTACGAGCAGTACTTC	CASSYSSSGRYEQYF
TRBD2	.	TRBV12-5	TRBJ2-1	TGTGCTAGTGGTTTGTGGGGGTCATTAGCGGGAGGGCGAAATGAGCAGTTCTTC	CASGLWGSLAGGRNEQFF
TRBD1	.	TRBV7-8	TRBJ2-7	TGTGCCAGCAGCTTAGCTGGACAGGGGGCCTACGAGCAGTACTTC	CASSLAGQGAYEQYF
.	.	TRBV5-4	TRBJ2-4	TGTGCCAGCAGCTCACAAGGGATTTTAGCCAAAAACATTCAGTACTTC	CASSSQGILAKNIQYF
.	.	TRBV6-2/TRBV6-3	TRBJ1-6	TGTGCCAGCAGTGCAGGAAATTCACCCCTCCACTTT	CASSAGNSPLHF
.	.	TRBV9	TRBJ2-1	TGTGCCAGCAGCGTAGTAAACAATGAGCAGTTCTTC	CASSVVNNEQFF
.	.	TRBV29-1	TRBJ2-1	TGCAGCGTTGAAGTTCGGTCTTCCTCCTACAATGAGCAGTTCTTC	CSVEVRSSSYNEQFF
TRBD1	.	TRBV5-1	TRBJ2-7	TGCGCCAGCAGCTCGGGACAGGGGGTCACCCTCTACGAGCAGTACTTC	CASSSGQGVTLYEQYF
TRBD1	once	TRBV29-1	TRBJ1-5	TGCAGCGTTCGGACAGGGAGCAATCAGCCCCAGCATTTT	CSVRTGSNQPQHF
.	once	TRBV9	TRBJ2-7	TGTGCCAGCAGCCCAGGACAGTTCTCCTACGAGCAGTACTTC	CASSPGQFSYEQYF
.	.	TRBV7-2	TRBJ1-6	TGTGCCAGCAGCTTAGGGGTACCCAGCACACCCCTCCACTTT	CASSLGVPSTPLHF
TRBD1	.	TRBV7-9	TRBJ2-1	TGTGCCAGCAGTCTCGACAGGGTACCCAAATTGGGCTACAATGAGCAGTTCTTC	CASSLDRVPKLGYNEQFF
.	once	TRBV6-5	TRBJ2-1	TGTGCCAGCAGTTACTCTCTCAGCAATGAGCAGTTCTTC	CASSYSLSNEQFF
TRBD1	.	TRBV28	TRBJ1-2	TGTGCCAGCAACACAGGGGGCAGGTATGGCTACACCTTC	CASNTGGRYGYTF
.	.	TRBV30	TRBJ1-1	TGTGCCTGGAGTGTACAGGGCCTTGAAGCTTTCTTT	CAWSVQGLEAFF
.	.	TRBV6-5	TRBJ2-2	TGTGCCAGCAGTATCCAGTCACCCGGGGAGCTGTTTTTT	CASSIQSPGELFF
.	.	TRBV28	TRBJ1-1	TGTGCTTCGGACAGCCCGAACACTGAAGCTTTCTTT	CASDSPNTEAFF
TRBD2	few	TRBV7-2	TRBJ2-1	TGTGCCAGCAACTCCGGGACTAGCGGGAGATCGCAGTTCTTC	CASNSGTSGRSQFF
.	.	TRBV5-6	TRBJ1-1	TGTGCCAGCAGCTTCGGGACGGGGAACACTGAAGCTTTCTTT	CASSFGTGNTEAFF
.	.	TRBV30	TRBJ1-2	TGTGCCTGGAGCGCACAAACAGGGATAGGGTACGGCTACACCTTC	CAWSAQTGIGYGYTF
TRBD1	.	TRBV6-5	TRBJ2-3	TGTGCCAGCAATGGGCAGGGGGCGAGGGCGCAGTATTTT	CASNGQGARAQYF
.	.	TRBV3-1/TRBV3-2	TRBJ2-7	TGTGCCAGCAGCCAAGGAGAATACGAGCAGTACTTC	CASSQGEYEQYF
TRBD1	.	TRBV13	TRBJ1-1	TGTGCCAGCAGCTATACAGGGGGTGAAATATCGAACACTGAAGCTTTCTTT	CASSYTGGEISNTEAFF
.	.	TRBV30	TRBJ2-1	TGTGCCTGGAGTGTACTCGCGGGAATCGTCAATGAGCAGTTCTTC	CAWSVLAGIVNEQFF
.	.	TRBV6-2/TRBV6-3	TRBJ1-1	TGTGCCAGCAGTTACAGGGCTACTGAAGCTTTCTTT	CASSYRATEAFF
TRBD2	.	TRBV28	TRBJ2-2	TGTGCCAGCAGTTTCCAGCGGGAGGTATTCGGGGAGCTGTTTTTT	CASSFQREVFGELFF
TRBD2	.	TRBV28	TRBJ2-1	TGTGCCAGCAGTTTCTGGCTAGCGGGAGGGCTAGGATACAATGAGCAGTTCTTC	CASSFWLAGGLGYNEQFF
.	.	TRBV2	TRBJ1-3	TGTGCCAGCGGATACTCTGGAAACACCATATATTTT	CASGYSGNTIYF
TRBD1	.	TRBV9	TRBJ2-7	TGTGCCAGCAGCGACCGGGACAGGGCCTACGAGCAGTACTTC	CASSDRDRAYEQYF
TRBD1	once	TRBV19	TRBJ1-5	TGTGCCAGTAGACAAGGGGGCGAAGGGGGATGGAGCAATCAGCCCCAGCATTTT	CASRQGGEGGWSNQPQHF
TRBD2	few	TRBV10-1	TRBJ2-3	TGCGCCAGCATCGTAACCGGGACTAGTTCCCTCCCACCAGATACGCAGTATTTT	CASIVTGTSSLPPDTQYF
.	few	TRBV3-1/TRBV3-2	TRBJ2-1	TGTGCCAGCAGCCCCAGTGGTTCCTACAATGAGCAGTTCTTC	CASSPSGSYNEQFF
.	once	TRBV11-3	TRBJ2-1	TGTGCCAGCAGCTTAGTAGGGTCGGGGAGCTCCTACAATGAGCAGTTCTTC	CASSLVGSGSSYNEQFF
.	.	TRBV9	TRBJ2-1	TGTGCCAGCAGCGGGTCCCACGGCCATGAGCAGTTCTTC	CASSGSHGHEQFF
TRBD1	.	TRBV4-2	TRBJ1-6	TGTGCCAGCAGCCAGGTGGGATTGGGGACAGGGAATTCACCCCTCCACTTT	CASSQVGLGTGNSPLHF
TRBD2	.	TRBV5-1	TRBJ2-1	TGCGCCAGCAGCCCGGGACTAGCGGAGAGGGGCCTCTACAATGAGCAGTTCTTC	CASSPGLAERGLYNEQFF
TRBD2	.	TRBV27	TRBJ2-7	TGTGCCAGCAGTTTCCACCCGGTAGCGGGCTCCTACGAGCAGTACTTC	CASSFHPVAGSYEQYF
.	.	TRBV7-8	TRBJ1-6	TGTGCCAGCAGCCCCCGGGACACCATAGTTAATTCACCCCTCCACTTT	CASSPRDTIVNSPLHF
.	.	TRBV7-2	TRBJ2-1	TGTGCCAGCAACTTCATGAGCTCCTACAATGAGCAGTTCTTC	CASNFMSSYNEQFF
.	.	TRBV3-1/TRBV3-2	TRBJ1-1	TGTGCCAGCAGCCTACAGGGTGAAGCTTTCTTT	CASSLQGEAFF
TRBD2	.	TRBV2	TRBJ2-1	TGTGCCAGCAGTGGGGAAAAACTGGGACTAGCGGGAAATGAGCAGTTCTTC	CASSGEKLGLAGNEQFF
.	.	TRBV6-2/TRBV6-3	TRBJ1-2	TGTGCCAGCAGTTCTCCTGGACAGTACTATGGCTACACCTTC	CASSSPGQYYGYTF
.	.	TRBV27	TRBJ1-3	TGTGCCAGCAGTTTATCGGGGCGGAGTGGAAACACCATATATTTT	CASSLSGRSGNTIYF
TRBD2	.	TRBV27	TRBJ2-7	TGTGCCAGCAGTTTAAAAGCTAGCGGGACTCCGAGGAACGAGCAGTACTTC	CASSLKASGTPRNEQYF